This TCR beta chain came from a study of blood T cell repertoires in COVID-19 (dated by TCRdb to 2020 to 2022). Study-level background: Samples covering the acute and convalescent phases of COVID-19 were provided by collaborators in the United States, Italy and Spain. The material from the prospective study consisted of cDNA or gDNA derived from T cells, B-cell-depleted T cells, or PBMCs. The dataset comprised deeply sampled blood TCRbeta repertoires from subjects exposed to, actively infected with, or recovered from COVID-19. The repertoires were made available in a free public database intended to serve as a resource for research on the immune response to SARS-CoV-2. The samples were drawn from two sources: the first 160 participants of the ongoing ImmuneRACE study, and 1,200 or so subjects contributed by 6 global collaborators. Sample metadata almost always included a de-identified subject ID, COVID-19 status, age in years and sex. HLA class I and class II types, where available, came from metadata supplied by the sample provider rather than from assay-based typing.

Samples from volunteer blood donors who had recovered from COVID-19 were contributed by a second Seattle source. Each collaborating institution followed its own protocols to collect whole blood in K2EDTA tubes. For TCRbeta analysis, collaborators shipped samples in one of three forms: frozen whole blood, isolated PBMCs, or DNA extracted from either of those sample types. The germline V gene supplies CDR1 KGHSH and CDR2 LQKENI. From cysteine to phenylalanine, the CDR3 is 14 amino acids long. Just the 42-base CDR3 DNA is kept, in frame starting at base 1. Trimming accounts for 8 bases at V and 2 bases at J, while the number of junction bases matched to no gene is 6. Regarding this clone: Its antigen target is currently unknown. No per-base quality is available; no much larger clone lies one base away.

TCRbeta CDR3 regions were amplified from genomic DNA using the immunoSEQ Assay, a bias-controlled multiplex PCR. As for the authors' bioinformatics: Nucleated cell counts per sample were estimated from amplification of reference gene primers within the assay. To quantify the absolute abundance of each unique TCRbeta CDR3 rearrangement, sequence reads were collapsed and filtered. For each sample, productive Simpson clonality was calculated as the square root of Simpson's diversity index over productive rearrangements. This immuneACCESS table, as held by TCRdb, lists in-frame sequences with V and J called but not all clones. Of the missing ones, under half trace to an unresolved V gene in checked studies; the others have no known cause. Clone size and the V and J calls come from that table; the DNA yielded D and trimming. Within this sample are 100,000 to 150,000 clones, with 84% of them counted one time only. The ten largest clones add up to around 13% of the sample.

Beyond this particular receptor, the publication reports: How much clinical and demographic metadata was included differed by source and by participant, and the metadata was provided uncurated.

What was sequenced was peripheral blood. This clonotype was obtained from a woman aged 25 to 39 who had recovered from COVID-19. The sequence is built from TRBV18 and TRBJ1-5; TRBD1 agrees with 7 junctional bases. The CDR3 corresponds to CASQTGQGNQPQHF. The base sequence is TGTGCCAGCCAAACCGGACAGGGCAATCAGCCCCAGCATTTT.